The 5 T cell receptor beta chains below were found in one sample sequenced in a study of synovial regulatory T cells in juvenile arthritis. The synovial samples were synovial fluid, paired with peripheral blood from each active arthritis patient. Generated by immunoSEQ multiplex PCR, the TCRdb table keeps only in-frame clones and is missing some. The sample includes roughly 890 clones. The material sequenced was Treg cells from the synovium. All receptors derive from a donor aged 2-30 years with juvenile idiopathic arthritis.

This clone is labeled medium-sized based on frequency. The rearrangement links TRBV6-5 to TRBJ1-1. This CDR3 is built from 16 residues. No DNA has been recorded. Per the germline V gene, CDR1 is MNHEY and CDR2 is SVGAGI. CDR3 sequence: CASSYSIGSSNTEAFF.

This clone shows up as medium-sized by frequency. The V call is TRBV12-2, the J call TRBJ1-5. TRBV12-2 is reported as a pseudogene. The CDR3 is 13 amino acids. No DNA sequence is on record. The CDR3 protein is CASRPRYNQPQHF.

Frequency places this clone as large. The chain employs TRBV10-3 and TRBJ2-7; TCRdb selects TRBD1, and the lack of DNA leaves this call unchecked. CDR1 is ENHRY, CDR2 SYGVKD, per germline. The CDR3 is 13 residues long. No DNA is given. The CDR3: CATQTGSSDEQYF.

The chain has TRBV19 and TRBJ2-4. This CDR3 spans 16 amino acids. DNA is not recorded here. CDR1 LNHDA and CDR2 SQIVND come from the germline V gene (reference sequence). The CDR3 spells CASGIWDLGSGDIQYF.

Frequency places this clone as medium-sized. The chain recombines TRBV9 with TRBJ2-3; the TCRdb D gene call, TRBD2, has no DNA to confirm it. CDR3 length equals 15 residues. The DNA is not on file. Germline CDR1 and CDR2: SGDLS and YYNGEE. The CDR3 is CASSVGGLAVDTQYF.